The next 25 T cell receptor beta chains were all read from a single sample in a study of blood T cell repertoires in COVID-19 (dated by TCRdb to 2020 to 2022). Libraries were made using the immunoSEQ multiplex PCR assay. TCRdb limited this immuneACCESS table to in-frame rearrangements with V and J called. A share of clones is missing; checked studies link under half to unresolved V genes, and the rest is unexplained. The sample profile shows some 320,000 clones; approximately 85% of them were found once. The ten largest clones represent about 7% of the sample. Sequencing was carried out using peripheral blood. These receptors came from a human donor in a cohort sampled during active COVID-19.

The chain uses TRBV6-5 and TRBJ2-7, with D possibly matching TRBD1 (5 bases). CDR3 size: 15 residues. Germline lookup yields CDR1 MNHEY and CDR2 SVGAGI. V shed 5 bases and J shed 2 bases, with 16 bases lying between them. This CDR3 is CASSLKTGPTYEQYF. Here the CDR3 DNA reads TGTGCCAGCAGTCTAAAAACAGGTCCGACCTACGAGCAGTACTTC.

This clone was counted only a few times. The chain has TRBV30 and TRBJ2-4; the match to TRBD2 covers 7 bases. The germline V gene has CDR1 GTSNPN and CDR2 SVGIG (reference sequence). Trimming at V came to 0 bases and at J to 7 bases, leaving 3 bases not matched to a gene. CDR3 size: 13 residues. In DNA, the CDR3 is TGTGCCTGGAGTGTACCCGGGGGGAACATTCAGTACTTC. Its translation: CAWSVPGGNIQYF.

The chain joins TRBV7-6 to TRBJ2-3; 7 bases align to TRBD2. Unmatched junction bases numbered 9, after V lost 1 base and J lost 5 bases. This CDR3 has 16 residues. The V gene's germline CDR1 is SGHVS and CDR2 FNYEAQ. The CDR3 loop reads CASSLEAGEVVDTQYF. The CDR3 DNA reads as TGTGCCAGCAGCTTAGAGGCGGGGGAAGTCGTAGATACGCAGTATTTT.

The chain recombines TRBV29-1 with TRBJ2-7, with D perhaps TRBD1 (6 bases). CDR3 size: 13 residues. Trimming left V 5 bases short and J 6 bases short, with 17 bases between. Germline-derived CDR1 and CDR2 are SQVTM and ANQGSEA. Written as DNA, the CDR3 is TGCAGCGTTTTTTCAGGGGATAACGCCGAGCAGTACTTC. Its translation is CSVFSGDNAEQYF.

V gene TRBV7-9 combines with J gene TRBJ1-3, with D unresolved. Trimming stripped 3 bases from V and 4 bases from J, with 10 bases between. This CDR3 has 14 amino acids. Per germline, CDR1 SEHNR and CDR2 FQNEAQ (reference sequence). DNA of the CDR3: TGTGCCAGCAGCTTTCTACAGTCCGGAAACACCATATATTTT. As protein: CASSFLQSGNTIYF.

The V and J genes are TRBV27 and TRBJ2-7, with D tentatively TRBD1 (5 bases). This CDR3 is 14 amino acids long. From germline, CDR1 is MNHEY and CDR2 SMNVEV (reference sequence). V was clipped by 0 bases and J by 2 bases, with 8 bases between them. Here the CDR3 reads CASSLSGQTYEQYF. CDR3 coding DNA: TGTGCCAGCAGTTTATCGGGGCAGACCTACGAGCAGTACTTC.

The CDR3 sequence is CASSPMTGTLANTIYF. The CDR3 DNA reads TGTGCCAGCAGCCCGATGACAGGGACCCTGGCAAACACCATATATTTT. The chain employs TRBV7-8 and TRBJ1-3; 7 bases map to TRBD1. The CDR3 contains 16 residues. The V segment lost 5 bases and the J segment 6 bases; nucleotides outside the gene matches: 13. Germline V gives CDR1 SGHVS, CDR2 FQNEAQ.

V usage is TRBV2 and J usage is TRBJ2-3, with D perhaps TRBD2 (6 bases). CDR1 SNHLY and CDR2 FYNNEI come from the germline V gene. There are 14 residues in the CDR3. V lost 7 bases and J 2 bases, leaving 13 bases between the germline ends. The CDR3 protein is CASKPGEVTDTQYF. The CDR3, as DNA: TGTGCCAGCAAGCCGGGGGAAGTCACAGATACGCAGTATTTT.

This clone was recorded a few times. J is TRBJ2-7 and V is TRBV12-3 or TRBV12-4; D is possibly TRBD1 (6 bases). V lost 5 bases, J lost 3 bases, and 8 bases lay in between. The CDR3 contains 12 residues. The CDR3 DNA follows: TGTGCCAGCAGTAGGGACAACTACGAGCAGTACTTC. Translation: CASSRDNYEQYF.

This chain joins TRBV6-5 and TRBJ1-5; D possibly corresponds to TRBD1 (6 bases). The CDR3 sequence is 14 residues long. Trimming shortened V by 6 bases and J by 3 bases, and 12 bases separated the two germline ends. The V gene's germline CDR1 is MNHEY and CDR2 SVGAGI. The CDR3 region is CASSQQGYNQPQHF. In DNA form, the CDR3 reads TGTGCCAGCAGCCAACAGGGCTACAATCAGCCCCAGCATTTT.

The rearrangement uses TRBV5-3 and TRBJ1-4, with D perhaps TRBD1 (6 bases). TRBV5-3 is an open reading frame, and its role is uncertain. Trimming pared 4 bases from V and 8 bases from J, leaving 24 bases between. This CDR3 has 17 amino acids. This CDR3 reads CARSIRGTLILYEKLFF. The DNA of the CDR3 is TGTGCCAGAAGCATACGAGGGACACTCATACTGTACGAAAAACTGTTTTTT.

This rearrangement joins TRBV29-1 to TRBJ1-2; 7 bases are a match to TRBD1. J was trimmed by 2 bases and V by 6 bases; bases with no gene match: 3. Per germline, CDR1 SQVTM and CDR2 ANQGSEA. The CDR3 extends over 12 amino acids. CDR3 sequence reads: CSVETGNYGYTF. CDR3 DNA: TGCAGCGTCGAGACAGGGAACTATGGCTACACCTTC.

The chain recombines TRBV4-1 with TRBJ1-2; tentatively, D is TRBD1 (6 bases). Trimming cost V 4 bases and J 3 bases, with 15 bases left between them. Germline V gene sequence: CDR1 MGHRA, CDR2 YSYEKL. CDR3 length: 15 residues. CDR3 bases: TGCGCCAGCAGCCGGGGAGGGGGTCGGGACTATGGCTACACCTTC. Translating it yields CASSRGGGRDYGYTF.

The chain combines TRBV12-3 or TRBV12-4 with TRBJ2-7; D is uncertain. With 3 bases removed from V and 3 bases from J, the gap between germline ends came to 3 bases. This CDR3 has 11 residues. The CDR3 region is CASSFLYEQYF. In DNA form, the CDR3 reads TGTGCCAGCAGTTTCCTCTACGAGCAGTACTTC.

This chain links TRBV10-3 with TRBJ1-2; 9 bases align to TRBD1. Germline CDR1 and CDR2: ENHRY and SYGVKD. V lost 3 bases to trimming and J lost 2 bases; unmatched junction nucleotides: 1. This CDR3 spans 14 amino acids. The DNA of the CDR3 is TGTGCCATCAGTGATGACAGGGGGAACTATGGCTACACCTTC. This sequence encodes CAISDDRGNYGYTF.

The CDR3 nucleotides read TGTGCCAGCACCGTACAGGGCCTATTCCCCTCTGGCGAGCAGTACTTC. Translation gives CASTVQGLFPSGEQYF. This chain connects TRBV2 to TRBJ2-7; possible D gene TRBD1, 6 bases. The CDR3 runs to 16 residues. V lost 7 bases and J lost 6, with 25 bases in between. CDR1 and CDR2 from the germline V gene are SNHLY and FYNNEI.

CDR3 nucleotide sequence: TGTGCCAGTAGTCGGAGCCCGGGACAGGACTCTGGAAACACCATATATTTT. Translated, it gives CASSRSPGQDSGNTIYF. This rearrangement joins TRBV19 to TRBJ1-3, with 8 bases that match TRBD1. This CDR3 spans 17 amino acids. The germline V gene encodes CDR1 LNHDA and CDR2 SQIVND (reference sequence). With V trimmed by 5 bases and J by 0 bases, 9 bases remained unmatched.

A few counts support this clone. CDR3 residues: CASSYTSGGADTQYF. For the CDR3, the DNA is TGTGCCAGCAGTTACACTAGCGGGGGGGCAGATACGCAGTATTTT. This chain links TRBV6-5 with TRBJ2-3; 13 bases align to TRBD2. V lost 2 bases, J lost 4 bases, and 0 bases stayed unmatched. Per the germline V gene, CDR1 is MNHEY and CDR2 is SVGAGI. The CDR3 is made up of 15 amino acids.

The chain joins TRBV19 to TRBJ1-2; 9 bases fit TRBD1. V shed 3 bases, J shed 1 base, and the junction held 3 bases outside the gene matches. The CDR3 totals 15 residues. Germline CDR1 LNHDA, CDR2 SQIVND (reference sequence). The CDR3 loop reads CASSMRDRVNYGYTF. For the CDR3, the DNA is TGTGCCAGTAGTATGAGGGACAGGGTTAACTATGGCTACACCTTC.

The J gene is TRBJ2-2, the V gene TRBV9, with 11 bases fitting TRBD1. V lost 3 bases and J lost 5; bases outside the gene matches: 12. The CDR3 extends over 18 amino acids. Germline V gene lookup returns CDR1 SGDLS and CDR2 YYNGEE. CDR3 DNA: TGTGCCAGCAGCGGCATATCTTGGGACAGGGGGTTTACCGGGGAGCTGTTTTTT. This encodes CASSGISWDRGFTGELFF. The full variable domain, its missing parts supplied by reference TRBV9 and TRBJ2-2, is DSGVTQTPKHLITATGQRVTLRCSPRSGDLSVYWYQQSLDQGLQFLIQYYNGEERAKGNILERFSAQQFPDLHSELNLSSLELGDSALYFCASSGISWDRGFTGELFFGEGSRLTVL.

CDR3 sequence (DNA): TGTGCCAGCAGCCTAGGGACAGGGGGCGCCTACGAGCAGTACTTC. Amino acid sequence: CASSLGTGGAYEQYF. J is TRBJ2-7 and V is TRBV11-3, with 12 positions matching TRBD1. Germline trimming cut 5 bases from V and 2 bases from J; bases unmatched to any gene: 4. CDR3 length equals 15 residues. Germline CDR1 SGHNT, CDR2 YENEEA. The variable domain in full, with the rest retrieved from reference TRBV11-3 and TRBJ2-7, is EAGVVQSPRYKIIEKKQPVAFWCNPISGHNTLYWYLQNLGQGPELLIRYENEEAVDDSQLPKDRFSAERLKGVDSTLKIQPAELGDSAVYLCASSLGTGGAYEQYFGPGTRLTVT.

As concerns this clone: Other DNA sequences in the same sample also yield this CDR3. This sequence joins TRBV18 and TRBJ1-2; 11 nucleotides line up with TRBD1. Germline CDR1 KGHSH, CDR2 LQKENI. This CDR3 is 14 amino acids long. Trimming took 3 bases from V and 8 from J; bases not matched to a gene: 5. As DNA, the CDR3 is TGTGCCAGCTCACCCTTGGGACAGGGGGACGGCTACACCTTC. This sequence encodes CASSPLGQGDGYTF.

This clone occurred once. The gene calls are TRBV19 and TRBJ1-5, with D tentatively TRBD1 (6 bases). From germline, CDR1 is LNHDA and CDR2 SQIVND (reference sequence). V gave up 3 bases and J gave up 5 bases, with 14 bases separating them. The CDR3 runs to 15 residues. CDR3 loop: CASSIDGQTHQPQHF. The DNA of the CDR3 is TGTGCCAGTAGTATCGACGGACAGACACATCAGCCCCAGCATTTT.

The chain combines TRBV4-1 with TRBJ1-4; D uncertain. Trimming took off 1 base at V and 6 bases at J, with 15 bases between the two ends. CDR1 and CDR2 from the germline V gene are MGHRA and YSYEKL. CDR3 length equals 16 residues. CDR3 loop: CASSQGGSRSDEKLFF. In DNA form, the CDR3 reads TGCGCCAGCAGCCAAGGTGGTTCGAGGTCTGATGAAAAACTGTTTTTT.

The rearrangement joins TRBV3-1 (or the pseudogene TRBV3-2) to TRBJ2-7; maybe TRBD1 (7 bases). The CDR3 has 15 residues. Trimming cost V 1 base and J 3 bases, with 13 bases left between them. CDR1 and CDR2 from the germline V gene are LGHDT and YNNKEL (reference sequence). The CDR3 DNA reads as TGTGCCAGCAGCCAAGGGCGGCAGGGGGGCTACGAGCAGTACTTC. Protein: CASSQGRQGGYEQYF.